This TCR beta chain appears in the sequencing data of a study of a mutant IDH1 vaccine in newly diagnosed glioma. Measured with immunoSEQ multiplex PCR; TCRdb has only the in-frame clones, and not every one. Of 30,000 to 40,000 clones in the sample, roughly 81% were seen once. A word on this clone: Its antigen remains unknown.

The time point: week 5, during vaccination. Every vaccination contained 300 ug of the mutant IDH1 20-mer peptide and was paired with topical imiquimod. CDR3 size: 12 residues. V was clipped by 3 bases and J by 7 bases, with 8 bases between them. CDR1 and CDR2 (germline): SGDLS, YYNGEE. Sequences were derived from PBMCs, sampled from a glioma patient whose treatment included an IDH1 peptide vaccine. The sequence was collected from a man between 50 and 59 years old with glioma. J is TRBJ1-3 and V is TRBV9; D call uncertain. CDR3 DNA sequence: TGTGCCAGCAGCGCCTCCCCGAACACCATATATTTT. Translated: CASSASPNTIYF.